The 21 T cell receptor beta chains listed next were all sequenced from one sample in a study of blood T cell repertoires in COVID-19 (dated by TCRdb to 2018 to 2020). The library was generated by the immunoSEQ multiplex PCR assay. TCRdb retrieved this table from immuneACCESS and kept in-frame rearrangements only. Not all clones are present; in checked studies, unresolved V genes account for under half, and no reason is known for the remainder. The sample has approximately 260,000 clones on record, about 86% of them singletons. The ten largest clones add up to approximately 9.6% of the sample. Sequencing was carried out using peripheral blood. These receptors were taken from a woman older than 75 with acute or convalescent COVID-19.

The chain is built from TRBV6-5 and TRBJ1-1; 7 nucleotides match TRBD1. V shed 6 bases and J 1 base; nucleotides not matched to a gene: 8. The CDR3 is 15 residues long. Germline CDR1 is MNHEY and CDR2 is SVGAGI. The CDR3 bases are TGTGCCAGCAGACCCAGACAGGGCCCGAACACTGAAGCTTTCTTT. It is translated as CASRPRQGPNTEAFF.

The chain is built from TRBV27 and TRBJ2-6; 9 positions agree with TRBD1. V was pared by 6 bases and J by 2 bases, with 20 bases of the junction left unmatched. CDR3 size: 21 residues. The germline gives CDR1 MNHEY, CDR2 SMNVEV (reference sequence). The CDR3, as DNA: TGTGCCAGCAGCCGTTGGGCCGTCAACAGGGGGCTTAATCCTGGGGCCAACGTCCTGACTTTC. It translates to CASSRWAVNRGLNPGANVLTF.

The CDR3 reads CASSLAWRENTEAFF. Here the CDR3 DNA reads TGCGCCAGCAGCTTGGCCTGGAGGGAGAACACTGAAGCTTTCTTT. V gene TRBV5-1 combines with J gene TRBJ1-1; D gene ambiguous. CDR1 and CDR2 (germline): SGHRS, YFSETQ. The CDR3 spans 15 residues. V dropped 0 bases and J dropped 1 base, with 10 bases sitting between them. The complete variable domain, with remaining parts taken from reference TRBV5-1 and TRBJ1-1, reads KAGVTQTPRYLIKTRGQQVTLSCSPISGHRSVSWYQQTPGQGLQFLFEYFSETQRNKGNFPGRFSGRQFSNSRSEMNVSTLELGDSALYLCASSLAWRENTEAFFGQGTRLTVV.

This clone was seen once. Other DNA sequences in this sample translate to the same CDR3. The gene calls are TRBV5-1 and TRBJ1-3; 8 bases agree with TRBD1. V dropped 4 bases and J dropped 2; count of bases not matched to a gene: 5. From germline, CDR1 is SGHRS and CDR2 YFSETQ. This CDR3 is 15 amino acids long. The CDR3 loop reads CASSPGQGAGNTIYF. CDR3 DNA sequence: TGCGCCAGCAGCCCCGGACAGGGAGCTGGAAACACCATATATTTT.

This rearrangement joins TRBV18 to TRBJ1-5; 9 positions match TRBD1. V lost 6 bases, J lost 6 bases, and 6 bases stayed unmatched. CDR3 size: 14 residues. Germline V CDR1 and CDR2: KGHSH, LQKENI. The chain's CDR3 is CASSPETGGQPQHF. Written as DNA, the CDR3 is TGTGCCAGCTCCCCCGAGACAGGGGGTCAGCCCCAGCATTTT.

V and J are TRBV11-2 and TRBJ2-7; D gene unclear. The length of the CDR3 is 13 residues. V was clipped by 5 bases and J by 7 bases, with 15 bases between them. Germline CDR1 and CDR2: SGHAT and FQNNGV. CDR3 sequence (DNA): TGTGCCAGCAGCCCCAATAGCCGTTGGGAGCAGTACTTC. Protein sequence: CASSPNSRWEQYF.

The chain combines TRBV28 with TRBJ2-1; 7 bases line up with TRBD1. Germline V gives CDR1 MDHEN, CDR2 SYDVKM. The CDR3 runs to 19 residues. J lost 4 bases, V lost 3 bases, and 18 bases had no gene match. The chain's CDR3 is CASSFPSTGTPFLYNEQFF. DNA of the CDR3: TGTGCCAGCAGTTTCCCCTCGACAGGGACCCCCTTTTTATACAATGAGCAGTTCTTC.

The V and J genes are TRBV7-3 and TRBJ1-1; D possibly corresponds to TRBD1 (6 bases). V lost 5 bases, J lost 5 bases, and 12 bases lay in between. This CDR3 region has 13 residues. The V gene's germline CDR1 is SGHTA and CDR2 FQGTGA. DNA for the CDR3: TGTGCCAGCAGCGTTAAGGGGGGGACTGAAGCTTTCTTT. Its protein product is CASSVKGGTEAFF.

The CDR3 sequence: CASSSGDRGSNQPQHF. Written as DNA, the CDR3 is TGTGCCAGTAGTAGCGGGGACAGGGGGTCTAATCAGCCCCAGCATTTT. V and J are TRBV19 and TRBJ1-5, with 11 bases aligning to TRBD1. The CDR3 covers 16 residues. The germline gives CDR1 LNHDA, CDR2 SQIVND (reference sequence). The J segment lost 4 bases and the V segment lost 4 bases, leaving 6 bases of the junction unmatched.

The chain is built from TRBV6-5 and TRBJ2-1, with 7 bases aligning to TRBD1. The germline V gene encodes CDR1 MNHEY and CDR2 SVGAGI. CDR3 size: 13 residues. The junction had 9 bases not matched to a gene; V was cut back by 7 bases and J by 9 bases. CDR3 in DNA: TGTGCCAGCAACCTGCGAAGGGGGCTTGAGCAGTTCTTC. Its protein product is CASNLRRGLEQFF.

This CDR3 reads CASSRPTGVYTEAFF. For the CDR3, the DNA is TGTGCCAGCAGCCGCCCGACAGGGGTGTACACTGAAGCTTTCTTT. The chain combines TRBV5-4 with TRBJ1-1; TRBD1 aligns across 8 bases. J gave up 3 bases and V 4 bases, and 8 bases lay outside the gene matches. There are 15 residues in the CDR3. CDR1 is SGHNT and CDR2 is YYREEE in the germline V gene (reference sequence).

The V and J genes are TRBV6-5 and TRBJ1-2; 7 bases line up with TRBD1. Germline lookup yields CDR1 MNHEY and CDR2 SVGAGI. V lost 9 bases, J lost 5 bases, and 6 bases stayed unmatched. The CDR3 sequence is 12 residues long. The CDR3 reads CASGQVGYGYTF. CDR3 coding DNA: TGTGCCAGTGGACAGGTGGGGTATGGCTACACCTTC.

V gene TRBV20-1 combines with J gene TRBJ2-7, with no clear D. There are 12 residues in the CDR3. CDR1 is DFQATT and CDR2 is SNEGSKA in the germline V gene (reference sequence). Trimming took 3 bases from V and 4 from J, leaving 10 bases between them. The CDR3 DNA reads TGCAGTGCTAGTCCGCGATGGTACGAGCAGTACTTC. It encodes CSASPRWYEQYF.

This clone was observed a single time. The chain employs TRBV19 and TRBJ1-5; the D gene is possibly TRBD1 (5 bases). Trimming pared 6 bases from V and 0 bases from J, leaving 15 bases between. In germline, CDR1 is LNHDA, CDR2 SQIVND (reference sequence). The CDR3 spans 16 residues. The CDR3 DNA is TGTGCCAGTAGGCTAACAGGTGACCATAGCAATCAGCCCCAGCATTTT. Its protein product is CASRLTGDHSNQPQHF.

As DNA, the CDR3 is TGTGCCAGCAGTGATGGGAGTTCTAACTATGGCTACACCTTC. Encoded protein: CASSDGSSNYGYTF. The chain combines TRBV2 with TRBJ1-2; D is uncertain. The CDR3 length is 14 residues. The germline V and J ends were trimmed by 3 bases and 0 bases, with 8 bases remaining between them. The germline V gene encodes CDR1 SNHLY and CDR2 FYNNEI. Drawing the rest from reference TRBV2 and TRBJ1-2, the complete variable domain is EPEVTQTPSHQVTQMGQEVILRCVPISNHLYFYWYRQILGQKVEFLVSFYNNEISEKSEIFDDQFSVERPDGSNFTLKIRSTKLEDSAMYFCASSDGSSNYGYTFGSGTRLTVV.

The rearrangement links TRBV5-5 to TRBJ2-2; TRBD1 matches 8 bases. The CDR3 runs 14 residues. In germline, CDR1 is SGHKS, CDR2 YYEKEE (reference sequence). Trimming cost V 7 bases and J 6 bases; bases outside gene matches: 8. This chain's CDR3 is CASCDRGSAGELFF. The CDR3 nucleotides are TGTGCCAGCTGTGACAGGGGATCGGCCGGGGAGCTGTTTTTT.

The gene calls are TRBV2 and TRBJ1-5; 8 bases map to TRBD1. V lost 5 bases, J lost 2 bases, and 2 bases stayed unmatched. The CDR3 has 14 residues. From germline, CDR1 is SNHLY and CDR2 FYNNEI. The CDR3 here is CASSTDRGNQPQHF. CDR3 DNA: TGTGCCAGCAGTACGGACAGGGGCAATCAGCCCCAGCATTTT.

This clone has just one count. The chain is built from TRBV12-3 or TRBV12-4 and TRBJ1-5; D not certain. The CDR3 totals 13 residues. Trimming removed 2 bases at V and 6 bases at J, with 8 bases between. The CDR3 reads CASSLFGGQPQHF. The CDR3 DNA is TGTGCCAGCAGTTTATTCGGCGGTCAGCCCCAGCATTTT.

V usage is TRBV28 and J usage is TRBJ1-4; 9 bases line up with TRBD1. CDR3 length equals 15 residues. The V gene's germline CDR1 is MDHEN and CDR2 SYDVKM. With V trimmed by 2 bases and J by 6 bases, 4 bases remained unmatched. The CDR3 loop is CASSLPTGGDEKLFF. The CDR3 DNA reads TGTGCCAGCAGTTTACCGACAGGGGGAGATGAAAAACTGTTTTTT.

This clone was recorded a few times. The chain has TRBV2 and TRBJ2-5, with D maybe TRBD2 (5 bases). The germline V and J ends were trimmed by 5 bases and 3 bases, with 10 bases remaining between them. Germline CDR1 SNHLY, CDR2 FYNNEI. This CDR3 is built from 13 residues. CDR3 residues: CASSTWGEETQYF. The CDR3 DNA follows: TGTGCCAGCAGTACCTGGGGAGAAGAGACCCAGTACTTC.

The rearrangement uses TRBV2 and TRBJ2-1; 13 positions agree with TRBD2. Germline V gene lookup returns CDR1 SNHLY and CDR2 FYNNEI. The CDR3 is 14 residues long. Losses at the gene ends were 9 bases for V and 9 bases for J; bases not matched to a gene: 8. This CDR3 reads CASKPGLAGTEQFF. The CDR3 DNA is TGTGCCAGTAAGCCGGGACTAGCGGGGACTGAGCAGTTCTTC.